Listed below are T cell receptor beta chains from one sample, sequenced in a study of OX40 agonist ivuxolimab in advanced cancers. Method: immunoSEQ multiplex PCR; TCRdb's copy keeps in-frame clones and lacks some. Among about 72,000 clones listed, roughly nine tenths were seen once. The sample was CD4+ or CD8+ T cells sorted from blood, taken in a trial of the OX40 agonist ivuxolimab. These receptors were obtained from an adult with an advanced solid tumor such as melanoma, head and neck, liver or kidney cancer. CDR3s include the opening cysteine and the closing phenylalanine or tryptophan. A D gene is named only where the DNA matches it firmly. For some rows the clone size is stated as once, few or many, or as a class when expanded; others skip it.

. TRBJ1-2 TRBV10-3 once CAISGEWAGYTF TGTGCCATCAGTGGGGAGTGGGCTGGCTACACCTTC
. TRBJ1-1 TRBV7-2 . CASSPGTLTLQAFF TGTGCCAGCAGCCCAGGTACCTTGACACTGCAAGCTTTCTTT
TRBD2 TRBJ2-3 TRBV9 . CASSALAGVMGTDTQYF TGTGCCAGCAGCGCACTAGCGGGGGTGATGGGCACAGATACGCAGTATTTT
TRBD1 TRBJ2-1 TRBV11-3 . CASSLGSGTGDEQFF TGTGCCAGCAGCTTAGGGTCAGGGACAGGGGATGAGCAGTTCTTC
TRBD2 TRBJ2-3 TRBV9 . CASSVGRGGADTQYF TGTGCCAGCAGCGTAGGTCGCGGGGGGGCAGATACGCAGTATTTT
TRBD1 TRBJ2-3 TRBV5-1 once CASSLPFGQGGTDTQYF TGCGCCAGCAGCTTGCCTTTTGGACAGGGGGGTACAGATACGCAGTATTTT
. TRBJ2-1 TRBV15 . CATSRARRPEQFF TGTGCCACCAGCAGAGCAAGGAGACCCGAGCAGTTCTTC
TRBD1 TRBJ1-1 TRBV6-6 . CASSYVDRESAEAFF TGTGCCAGCAGTTACGTGGACAGGGAGAGCGCTGAAGCTTTCTTT
TRBD2 TRBJ2-2 TRBV5-4 . CASSQGLADTGELFF TGTGCCAGCAGCCAGGGACTAGCAGACACCGGGGAGCTGTTTTTT
. TRBJ2-3 TRBV7-2 . CASSSPSAPTDTQYF TGTGCCAGCAGCTCGCCTAGCGCCCCCACAGATACGCAGTATTTT
. TRBJ1-4 TRBV11-2 . CASTLWGDEKLFF TGTGCCAGCACCCTCTGGGGGGACGAAAAACTGTTTTTT
. TRBJ2-1 TRBV30 . CAWSRWSNEQFF TGTGCCTGGAGCCGGTGGAGCAATGAGCAGTTCTTC
. TRBJ2-6 TRBV7-3 once CASSLFAGSGANVLTF TGTGCCAGCAGCTTATTCGCCGGCTCTGGGGCCAACGTCCTGACTTTC
. TRBJ2-6 TRBV2 . CASSGASLLRANVLTF TGTGCCAGCTCCGGGGCAAGCCTCTTGAGGGCCAACGTCCTGACTTTC
. TRBJ1-1 TRBV6-6 . CASSRTGRNTEAFF TGTGCCAGCAGCCGTACAGGGCGGAACACTGAAGCTTTCTTT
TRBD1 TRBJ1-1 TRBV7-3 . CASSPQGDTEAFF TGTGCCAGCAGCCCACAGGGGGACACTGAAGCTTTCTTT
. TRBJ2-5 TRBV5-8 . CASSFGLLQETQYF TGTGCCAGCAGCTTTGGGTTGCTCCAAGAGACCCAGTACTTC
. TRBJ2-3 TRBV12-5 . CASGSIGTDTQYF TGTGCTAGTGGTTCCATAGGCACAGATACGCAGTATTTT
. TRBJ1-1 TRBV5-6 . CASGIVNTEAFF TGTGCCAGCGGGATCGTGAACACTGAAGCTTTCTTT
TRBD2 TRBJ2-3 TRBV28 . CASRSETSGKWDTQYF TGTGCCAGCAGAAGTGAGACTAGCGGAAAGTGGGATACGCAGTATTTT
. TRBJ1-5 TRBV4-1 medium-sized CASSPRGRDQPQHF TGCGCCAGCAGCCCGCGTGGGAGAGATCAGCCCCAGCATTTT
. TRBJ2-7 TRBV7-6 . CASSLTVREQYF TGTGCCAGCAGCTTGACAGTACGCGAGCAGTACTTC
TRBD2 TRBJ2-3 TRBV9 . CASSVGVSGFTDTQYF TGTGCCAGCAGCGTAGGGGTTAGCGGGTTCACAGATACGCAGTATTTT
. TRBJ2-7 TRBV19 . CATANGVGSYEQYF TGTGCCACCGCCAATGGGGTAGGCTCCTACGAGCAGTACTTC
. TRBJ1-6 TRBV10-3 . CAISDGGQSYNSPLHF TGTGCCATCAGTGATGGGGGGCAGTCCTATAATTCACCCCTCCACTTT
. TRBJ1-5 TRBV7-2 . CASSFRGHQNQPQHF TGTGCCAGCAGCTTTCGAGGACACCAGAATCAGCCCCAGCATTTT
. TRBJ1-1 TRBV19 few CASSPGGWTLNTEAFF TGTGCCAGTAGTCCGGGGGGCTGGACCCTGAACACTGAAGCTTTCTTT